A single T cell receptor (beta chain) is shown here with its context. Its antigen is unknown. This entry belongs to a study of T-cell reconstitution after alpha-beta-depleted transplantation in children. Study-wide points: Expanded graft clones, several hundred of them, were reportedly the source of alpha-beta T cells about two months after transplant.

Researchers prepared the TCRbeta library using unique molecular identifiers, the study reports. TCRdb recomputed calls from the PCR reads with MiXCR, one row per CDR3 protein. This table holds hundreds of thousands of distinct CDR3 sequences, approximately 13% found once. Germline V gene lookup returns CDR1 DFQATT and CDR2 SNEGSKA (reference sequence). CDR3 length equals 19 residues. After removal of 6 bases from V and 7 bases from J, the junction contained 19 bases not matched to a gene. This clonotype was obtained from a male patient younger than 18 who had a stem cell transplant for acute myeloid leukemia, so the T cells may come from the graft donor. The chain employs TRBV20-1 and TRBJ2-1; 15 bases are a match to TRBD2. Here the sequenced sample was PBMCs, mostly from graft donor cells, taken 360 days after TCRalphabeta/CD19-depleted stem cell transplant. CDR3 sequence (DNA): TGCAGTGCCCACCAACCGTTTGGACTAGCGGGAGGGCCTCGGAATGAGCAGTTCTTC. It translates to CSAHQPFGLAGGPRNEQFF.